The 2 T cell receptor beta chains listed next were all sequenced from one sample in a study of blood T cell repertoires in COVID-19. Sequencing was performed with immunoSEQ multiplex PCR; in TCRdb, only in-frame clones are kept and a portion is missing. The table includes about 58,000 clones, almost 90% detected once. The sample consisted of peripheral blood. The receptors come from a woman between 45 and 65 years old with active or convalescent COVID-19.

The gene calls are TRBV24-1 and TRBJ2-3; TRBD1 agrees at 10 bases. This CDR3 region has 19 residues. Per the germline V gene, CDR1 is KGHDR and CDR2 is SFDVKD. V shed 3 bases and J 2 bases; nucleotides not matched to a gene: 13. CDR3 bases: TGTGCCACCAGTGATGGATTTCCGGGACAGGGGCCCTTCACAGATACGCAGTATTTT. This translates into CATSDGFPGQGPFTDTQYF.

CDR3 sequence (DNA): TGTGCCAGCAGCCGGGACAGGGATGCGAACACTGAAGCTTTCTTT. Protein sequence: CASSRDRDANTEAFF. The rearrangement uses TRBV3-1 (or the pseudogene TRBV3-2) and TRBJ1-1; 9 bases are shared with TRBD1. After removal of 4 bases from V and 1 base from J, the junction contained 4 bases not matched to a gene. The CDR3 is 15 residues long. Germline CDR1 and CDR2: LGHDT and YNNKEL (reference sequence).